This TCR beta chain was recovered during a study of PD-1 blockade in classical Hodgkin lymphoma. V shed 5 bases and J 5 bases; nucleotides not matched to a gene: 9. CDR1 MNHEY and CDR2 SVGAGI come from the germline V gene. The CDR3 is made up of 15 amino acids. Profiling relied on immunoSEQ multiplex PCR, and the TCRdb table lists in-frame clones only, not all of them. The table lists some 30,000 clones, over 55% of them singletons. Patients all relapsed after autologous stem cell transplantation, and there was variation in brentuximab vedotin exposure. Study outcomes and limitations: Baseline diversity was lower in partial responders and progressors than complete responders. CD4+ TCR diversity climbed significantly by C4D1, unlike CD8+ TCR diversity. When nivolumab was started under 1 year after ASCT, patients were excluded.

As regards this clone: Its target is not known.

V and J are TRBV6-5 and TRBJ2-5, with 9 bases identical to TRBD1. Sequenced here: peripheral blood mononuclear cells (PBMCs), sampled before the second cycle of nivolumab. This receptor was obtained from a human donor with classical Hodgkin lymphoma. DNA of the CDR3: TGTGCCAGCAGTCCGACACAGGGGGCGCGGGAGACCCAGTACTTC. Amino acid sequence: CASSPTQGARETQYF.